A single TCR beta chain is shown here with its context. The data stem from a study of CD8 T cells in Susac syndrome. V lost 2 bases and J 0 bases, leaving 8 bases between the germline ends. This CDR3 has 16 residues. Germline assignment: CDR1 ENHRY and CDR2 SYGVKD. TCR beta was sequenced from blood CD8+ and CD4+ T cells. Bulk CD8+ and CD4+ cells came from magnetic negative isolation; CD8+ TEMRA by FACS. An amount of RNA that ranged from 0.5 to 1 ug was reverse transcribed with random hexamers. MiXCR, run by TCRdb on the immunoSEQ multiplex PCR reads, gives a single entry per CDR3 protein. The table records around 160,000 distinct CDR3 sequences, around 93% of them present only once.

This clonotype was sampled from a human donor in good health. The source material was CD4+ T cells from PBMCs. This chain uses TRBV10-3 with TRBJ2-6; a possible D gene is TRBD1 (6 bases). This CDR3 is CAISEQGPSGANVLTF. In nucleotides, the CDR3 is TGTGCCATCAGTGAGCAGGGGCCCTCTGGGGCCAACGTCCTGACTTTC.